These 31 T cell receptor beta chains share one sample of origin, sequenced in a study of early T cells in non-severe SARS-CoV-2 infection. One entry per CDR3 protein, called by TCRdb with MiXCR from the 5' RACE reads. The sample lists approximately 52,000 distinct CDR3 sequences, approximately 8% occurring once. The sample was whole blood. These receptors all stem from an adult who was a healthcare worker with PCR-confirmed SARS-CoV-2 infection or an uninfected control (not recorded which).

This clonotype was seen a handful of times. This chain uses TRBV28 with TRBJ2-7; D is perhaps TRBD1 (6 bases). CDR1 and CDR2 (germline): MDHEN, SYDVKM. Trimming cost V 4 bases and J 5 bases, with 21 bases left between them. The CDR3 consists of 16 residues. As DNA, the CDR3 is TGTGCCAGCAGTTCACCGGGTGGGGGCAAAGGCCACGAGCAGTACTTC. This sequence encodes CASSSPGGGKGHEQYF.

The rearrangement uses TRBV4-3 and TRBJ2-1; TRBD2 matches 14 bases. CDR1 and CDR2 (germline): LGHNA, YSLEER. V gave up 3 bases and J gave up 10 bases; unmatched junction bases: 5. The CDR3 contains 15 residues. As DNA, the CDR3 is TGCGCCAGCAGCCAGGGACTAGCGGGAGTCGTAGAGCAGTTCTTC. It translates to CASSQGLAGVVEQFF.

In its sample, this clonotype was seen a few times. The chain is built from TRBV19 and TRBJ2-1; 11 bases agree with TRBD2. After removal of 6 bases from V and 10 bases from J, the junction contained 8 bases not matched to a gene. Germline-derived CDR1 and CDR2 are LNHDA and SQIVND (reference sequence). The CDR3 is made up of 14 amino acids. CDR3 loop: CASSLTSGGDEQFF. The CDR3 DNA follows: TGTGCCAGTAGCCTTACTAGCGGGGGCGACGAGCAGTTCTTC.

This clonotype showed up many times. The J gene is TRBJ1-6, the V gene TRBV19; TRBD1 aligns across 7 bases. After removal of 7 bases from V and 3 bases from J, the junction contained 6 bases not matched to a gene. This CDR3 region has 15 residues. Germline V gene lookup returns CDR1 LNHDA and CDR2 SQIVND (reference sequence). The DNA for the CDR3 is TGTGCCAGTACCCCGGACAGGATCTATAATTCACCCCTCCACTTT. This codes for CASTPDRIYNSPLHF.

This clonotype has ten or more counts. V is TRBV28 and J is TRBJ1-4, with 7 nucleotides matching TRBD1. CDR1 MDHEN and CDR2 SYDVKM come from the germline V gene. Germline trimming cut 3 bases from V and 7 bases from J; bases unmatched to any gene: 5. CDR3 size: 14 residues. The CDR3 loop reads CASSFRQGGEKLFF. The CDR3 region has the DNA TGTGCCAGCAGTTTCAGACAGGGTGGTGAAAAACTGTTTTTT.

This clonotype was observed a few times. V usage is TRBV7-2 and J usage is TRBJ2-7, with TRBD1 identical over 8 bases. The CDR3 covers 15 residues. From germline, CDR1 is SGHTA and CDR2 FQGNSA. After removal of 3 bases from V and 0 bases from J, the junction contained 4 bases not matched to a gene. The CDR3 protein is CASSFWTGISYEQYF. In DNA, the CDR3 is TGTGCCAGCAGCTTTTGGACAGGGATCTCCTACGAGCAGTACTTC.

This clonotype was seen only a few times. J is TRBJ1-2 and V is TRBV6-5; tentative D call: TRBD1 (5 bases). CDR3 size: 14 residues. V lost 4 bases to trimming and J lost 8 bases, with 17 bases between them. CDR1 is MNHEY and CDR2 is SVGAGI in the germline V gene. CDR3 loop: CASSFIQGRDGYTF. The CDR3 DNA reads as TGTGCCAGCAGTTTCATACAAGGCAGGGACGGCTACACCTTC.

This chain connects TRBV7-2 to TRBJ2-4; 7 positions agree with TRBD2. Trimming removed 1 base from V and 0 bases from J; junction bases left unmatched: 9. Germline CDR1 SGHTA, CDR2 FQGNSA. The CDR3 spans 18 residues. CDR3 residues: CASSLVRSGATAKNIQYF. The CDR3, as DNA: TGTGCCAGCAGCTTAGTAAGGAGCGGGGCGACAGCCAAAAACATTCAGTACTTC.

This clonotype was seen more than once but under ten times. The rearrangement uses TRBV7-8 and TRBJ1-1; 8 bases match TRBD1. The length of the CDR3 is 16 residues. CDR1 and CDR2 from the germline V gene are SGHVS and FQNEAQ. V trimming: 5 bases; J trimming: 4 bases; junction bases outside the gene matches: 12. CDR3 DNA: TGTGCCAGCAGCCTAGGACAGGGTCTATTCGCCACTGAAGCTTTCTTT. Amino acid sequence: CASSLGQGLFATEAFF.

The chain employs TRBV20-1 and TRBJ2-7; TRBD2 might be the D (7 bases). The CDR3 totals 16 residues. The V end was cut by 0 bases, the J end by 0 bases, with 15 bases between. Looked up from germline, CDR1 is DFQATT and CDR2 is SNEGSKA (reference sequence). The CDR3 protein is CSARDLGGHSSYEQYF. The DNA of the CDR3 is TGCAGTGCTAGAGATTTGGGGGGGCATAGCTCCTACGAGCAGTACTTC.

V is TRBV6-1 and J is TRBJ2-2; 7 nucleotides line up with TRBD1. The CDR3 runs 16 residues. CDR1 and CDR2 (germline): MNHNS, SASEGT. V shed 5 bases and J 1 base; nucleotides not matched to a gene: 7. The CDR3: CASSSQGEWNTGELFF. DNA of the CDR3: TGTGCCAGCAGTTCTCAGGGGGAGTGGAACACCGGGGAGCTGTTTTTT.

This chain joins TRBV7-9 and TRBJ2-7; 12 bases are a match to TRBD2. V lost 5 bases, J lost 5 bases, and 10 bases stayed unmatched. This CDR3 has 16 amino acids. The germline CDR1 and CDR2 sequences are SEHNR and FQNEAQ (reference sequence). CDR3 DNA sequence: TGTGCCAGCAGCCCACTGACTAGCGGGAGCTGGCACGAGCAGTACTTC. Translating it yields CASSPLTSGSWHEQYF.

The table lists this clonotype with many counts. Here the CDR3 reads CASSESMERNYEQYF. The CDR3 DNA follows: TGCGCCAGCAGTGAGTCGATGGAGCGAAACTACGAGCAGTACTTC. The chain employs TRBV10-1 and TRBJ2-7, with D hard to call. Trimming took 0 bases from V and 3 from J, leaving 12 bases between them. Germline lookup yields CDR1 WNHNN and CDR2 SYGVQD (reference sequence). This CDR3 region has 15 residues.

The chain employs TRBV7-9 and TRBJ1-2; possible D gene TRBD1, 5 bases. The CDR3 consists of 14 residues. Trimming pared 0 bases from V and 4 bases from J, leaving 9 bases between. Germline V gene lookup returns CDR1 SEHNR and CDR2 FQNEAQ (reference sequence). CDR3: CASSLAGDGYGYTF. As DNA, the CDR3 is TGTGCCAGCAGCTTAGCGGGGGACGGCTATGGCTACACCTTC.

The rearrangement joins TRBV19 to TRBJ1-5; D perhaps matches TRBD1 (5 bases). Germline lookup yields CDR1 LNHDA and CDR2 SQIVND (reference sequence). The CDR3 consists of 13 residues. V was shortened by 7 bases and J by 7 bases, with 14 bases between the two germline ends. This chain's CDR3 is CASTDSFGQPQHF. The CDR3 nucleotides read TGTGCCAGTACTGACAGTTTTGGCCAGCCCCAGCATTTT.

The chain employs TRBV25-1 and TRBJ2-2, with D hard to call. The CDR3 covers 13 residues. In germline, CDR1 is MGHDK, CDR2 SYGVNS. V lost 8 bases to trimming and J lost 3 bases, with 10 bases between them. The CDR3 here is CASGLDDTGELFF. In DNA form, the CDR3 reads TGTGCCAGCGGCCTGGACGACACCGGGGAGCTGTTTTTT.

This clonotype was detected ten times or more. DNA for the CDR3: TGTGCCTGGAGCTTTGACAGGGATCAGCCCCAGCATTTT. It translates to CAWSFDRDQPQHF. The rearrangement joins TRBV30 to TRBJ1-5, with 7 bases lining up with TRBD1. Germline CDR1 reads GTSNPN; CDR2 reads SVGIG (reference sequence). J gave up 5 bases and V 3 bases, and 4 bases lay outside the gene matches. The CDR3 consists of 13 residues.

This clonotype was counted a few times. The chain links TRBV28 to TRBJ2-7; maybe TRBD1 (5 bases). The germline V gene encodes CDR1 MDHEN and CDR2 SYDVKM. CDR3 length: 13 residues. The V and J ends lost 3 bases and 4 bases respectively, with 10 bases between them. CDR3 sequence: CASSFPGLYEQYF. DNA for the CDR3: TGTGCCAGCAGTTTCCCAGGGTTATACGAGCAGTACTTC.

This clonotype was counted only a few times. CDR3 amino acids: CASSPGVGPYEQYF. The DNA for the CDR3 is TGTGCCAGCTCACCCGGGGTGGGACCCTACGAGCAGTACTTC. The chain employs TRBV18 and TRBJ2-7; D possibly matches TRBD1 or TRBD2 (5 bases each). The CDR3 totals 14 residues. The germline gives CDR1 KGHSH, CDR2 LQKENI. Trimming took off 3 bases at V and 2 bases at J, with 11 bases between the two ends.

There are many counts of this clonotype. This chain uses TRBV29-1 with TRBJ2-1; D call uncertain. Germline CDR1 reads SQVTM; CDR2 reads ANQGSEA. This CDR3 region has 11 residues. The V and J ends lost 0 bases and 10 bases respectively, with 7 bases between them. The CDR3, as DNA: TGCAGCGTTGAAGATCCGAAAGAGCAGTTCTTC. Translating it yields CSVEDPKEQFF.

The V gene is TRBV2, the J gene TRBJ2-1; unclear D gene. Germline assignment: CDR1 SNHLY and CDR2 FYNNEI. Trimming stripped 8 bases from V and 8 bases from J, with 10 bases between. There are 11 residues in the CDR3. In nucleotides, the CDR3 is TGTGCCAGCGATTGGACCTATGAGCAGTTCTTC. It translates to CASDWTYEQFF.

The sample holds many counts of this clonotype. The rearrangement links TRBV7-9 to TRBJ1-6; 11 bases map to TRBD1. V dropped 3 bases and J dropped 10; count of bases not matched to a gene: 2. CDR3 length: 14 residues. Germline values: CDR1 SEHNR, CDR2 FQNEAQ (reference sequence). CDR3 protein: CASSLGQGESPLHF. As DNA, the CDR3 is TGTGCCAGCAGCTTGGGACAGGGGGAATCACCCCTCCACTTT. The full variable domain, completed using reference TRBV7-9 and TRBJ1-6, is DTGVSQNPRHKITKRGQNVTFRCDPISEHNRLYWYRQTLGQGPEFLTYFQNEAQLEKSRLLSDRFSAERPKGSFSTLEIQRTEQGDSAMYLCASSLGQGESPLHFGNGTRLTVT.

This clonotype was picked up many times. The V and J genes are TRBV2 and TRBJ1-1; D gene ambiguous. The germline V gene encodes CDR1 SNHLY and CDR2 FYNNEI. Trimming left V 9 bases short and J 1 base short, with 15 bases between. This CDR3 is 14 amino acids long. The CDR3 DNA sequence: TGTGCCAGAGGTCGAGGCGGCCAGAACACTGAAGCTTTCTTT. This encodes CARGRGGQNTEAFF.

The chain carries TRBV4-1 and TRBJ2-1; D is possibly TRBD1 or TRBD2 (5 bases each). There are 14 residues in the CDR3. Germline loops: CDR1 MGHRA, CDR2 YSYEKL. V lost 4 bases and J 6 bases, leaving 13 bases between the germline ends. Written as DNA, the CDR3 is TGCGCCAGCAGCCTAGTCTACGGGACCAATGAGCAGTTCTTC. It encodes CASSLVYGTNEQFF.

This clonotype was detected only a few times. The chain is built from TRBV5-6 and TRBJ1-6, with a tentative D call TRBD1 (6 bases). Germline CDR1 reads SGHDT; CDR2 reads YYEEEE. CDR3 size: 15 residues. V lost 0 bases and J 5 bases, leaving 9 bases between the germline ends. CDR3 protein: CASSLVGGNNSPLHF. CDR3 DNA sequence: TGTGCCAGCAGCTTGGTAGGGGGGAATAATTCACCCCTCCACTTT.

The chain employs TRBV27 and TRBJ1-1, with D perhaps matching TRBD1 (6 bases). The germline V and J ends were trimmed by 2 bases and 4 bases, with 17 bases remaining between them. The CDR3 is made up of 16 amino acids. Germline lookup yields CDR1 MNHEY and CDR2 SMNVEV (reference sequence). CDR3 bases: TGTGCCAGCAGTTTACGCCGGGGGCGCCGGGTCACTGAAGCTTTCTTT. Its translation: CASSLRRGRRVTEAFF.

This clonotype was counted between two and nine times. The chain combines TRBV19 with TRBJ2-6; no reliable D call. Germline CDR1 reads LNHDA; CDR2 reads SQIVND (reference sequence). The CDR3 loop spans 15 amino acids. Trimming left V 9 bases short and J 0 bases short, with 12 bases between. The CDR3 region is CASSSAGSGANVLTF. CDR3 coding DNA: TGTGCCAGCTCTTCAGCCGGCTCTGGGGCCAACGTCCTGACTTTC.

V gene TRBV7-2 combines with J gene TRBJ1-3; D is uncertain. There are 17 residues in the CDR3. Germline assignment: CDR1 SGHTA and CDR2 FQGNSA. The V and J ends lost 2 bases and 4 bases respectively, with 18 bases between them. The CDR3 region is CASSLNLRGISGNTIYF. The CDR3 nucleotides are TGTGCCAGCAGCTTAAATCTCCGCGGGATTTCAGGAAACACCATATATTTT.

V is TRBV11-3 and J is TRBJ2-2; D is perhaps TRBD1 or TRBD2 (6 bases each). This CDR3 spans 13 amino acids. Per the germline V gene, CDR1 is SGHNT and CDR2 is YENEEA. V lost 8 bases to trimming and J lost 10 bases, with 17 bases between them. The CDR3 bases are TGTGCCAGCGGACGGGGGCCCCGGGAGGAGCTGTTTTTT. It specifies CASGRGPREELFF. Together with reference TRBV11-3 and TRBJ2-2, the CDR3 gives the full variable domain: EAGVVQSPRYKIIEKKQPVAFWCNPISGHNTLYWYLQNLGQGPELLIRYENEEAVDDSQLPKDRFSAERLKGVDSTLKIQPAELGDSAVYLCASGRGPREELFFGEGSRLTVL.

This clonotype is medium-sized within its sample. This chain uses TRBV29-1 with TRBJ2-5; D gene ambiguous. Germline V CDR1 and CDR2: SQVTM, ANQGSEA. The CDR3 loop spans 16 amino acids. V lost 3 bases to trimming and J lost 1 base, with 18 bases between them. This CDR3 is CSVESVGDKTQETQYF. The CDR3 DNA sequence: TGCAGCGTTGAGTCGGTTGGCGATAAGACCCAAGAGACCCAGTACTTC.

This clonotype came up a few times. This sequence joins TRBV7-9 and TRBJ2-1; no clear D gene. The CDR3 sequence is 14 residues long. Germline CDR1 is SEHNR and CDR2 is FQNEAQ (reference sequence). V gave up 7 bases and J gave up 1 base, with 11 bases separating them. The CDR3 sequence is CASTPGVSYNEQFF. CDR3 sequence (DNA): TGTGCCAGCACCCCCGGAGTATCCTACAATGAGCAGTTCTTC.